These 19 T cell receptor beta chains share one sample of origin, sequenced in a study of beta chain features in type 1 diabetes. Study-wide results and limits: Shortening of TCRB CDR3s, moderate but significant, appeared in all four CD4+ subsets of Type 1 diabetes patients.

For these receptors, no antigen is known. Every bit of the isolated RNA underwent reverse transcription, so sequencing read expressed TCRB transcripts. Profiled with immunoSEQ multiplex PCR; TCRdb holds only in-frame clones, not every one. This sample has 500,000 to 650,000 clones, with about an eighth found just once. Sequencing was carried out using naive CD4+ T cells from blood. The receptor set was obtained from a man aged 30 to 45 with type 1 diabetes.

Here the CDR3 reads CASSPSSYNSPLHF. Here the CDR3 DNA reads TGTGCCAGCAGCCCAAGCTCCTATAATTCACCCCTCCACTTT. This rearrangement joins TRBV9 to TRBJ1-6; D gene ambiguous. Trimming took 4 bases from V and 0 from J, leaving 5 bases between them. CDR1 and CDR2 from the germline V gene are SGDLS and YYNGEE. The CDR3 runs to 14 residues.

With respect to this clone: This CDR3 is also generated by other DNA sequences in the sample. This chain connects TRBV11-2 to TRBJ2-2; no clear D gene. V lost 1 base to trimming and J lost 0 bases, with 3 bases between them. The CDR3 is 14 residues long. Per the germline V gene, CDR1 is SGHAT and CDR2 is FQNNGV. CDR3 sequence (DNA): TGTGCCAGCAGCTTAGGGCCGAACACCGGGGAGCTGTTTTTT. It yields the protein CASSLGPNTGELFF.

This clone came up a few times. The V call is TRBV27, the J call TRBJ1-3; D is ambiguous. The CDR3 extends over 15 amino acids. Germline-derived CDR1 and CDR2 are MNHEY and SMNVEV (reference sequence). V lost 5 bases to trimming and J lost 0 bases, with 11 bases between them. This CDR3 reads CASSPRPGSGNTIYF. For the CDR3, the DNA is TGTGCCAGCAGTCCGCGACCGGGCTCTGGAAACACCATATATTTT.

This clone was counted only a few times. The CDR3 is CASGPPGRSFNEQFF. In DNA form, the CDR3 reads TGTGCCAGCGGGCCCCCCGGACGGAGTTTCAATGAGCAGTTCTTC. The chain employs TRBV27 and TRBJ2-1; D uncertain. Between the trimmed V and J ends, which lost 8 bases and 6 bases, there was a span of 20 bases. Germline V gene data show CDR1 as MNHEY and CDR2 as SMNVEV (reference sequence). There are 15 residues in the CDR3.

The gene calls are TRBV2 and TRBJ1-4; D may be TRBD1 (5 bases). CDR3 length: 16 residues. Looked up from germline, CDR1 is SNHLY and CDR2 is FYNNEI. V lost 6 bases, J lost 0 bases, and 14 bases lay in between. The CDR3 DNA reads TGTGCCAGCAGAACCGGGACTTCAGCAACTAATGAAAAACTGTTTTTT. Amino acid sequence: CASRTGTSATNEKLFF.

V and J are TRBV5-1 and TRBJ2-1, with D possibly TRBD2 on 6 matching bases. Germline V gives CDR1 SGHRS, CDR2 YFSETQ. The CDR3 length is 13 residues. Between the trimmed V and J ends, which lost 8 bases and 6 bases, there was a span of 15 bases. The CDR3 region is CASYRLERNEQFF. CDR3 DNA sequence: TGCGCCAGTTACCGACTAGAGCGCAATGAGCAGTTCTTC.

This clone was detected a few times. The J gene is TRBJ2-5, the V gene TRBV10-3; D may be TRBD1 (5 bases). V lost 2 bases to trimming and J lost 3 bases, with 7 bases between them. CDR3 length equals 13 residues. Germline CDR1 is ENHRY and CDR2 is SYGVKD. In nucleotides, the CDR3 is TGTGCCATCAGTGAGCAGGGAAAAGAGACCCAGTACTTC. It is translated as CAISEQGKETQYF.

This clone has just a few counts. The chain couples TRBV30 to TRBJ2-5; D is possibly TRBD2 (5 bases). Germline V gene sequence: CDR1 GTSNPN, CDR2 SVGIG (reference sequence). The CDR3 runs 14 residues. Trimming pared 0 bases from V and 9 bases from J, leaving 17 bases between. CDR3 DNA sequence: TGTGCCTGGAGTGTAATGTCGACTCCCGGGGCCCAGTACTTC. Amino acid sequence: CAWSVMSTPGAQYF.

There are a few counts of this clone. This sequence joins TRBV5-1 and TRBJ2-3, with a possible D match to TRBD2 (5 bases). Germline V gene sequence: CDR1 SGHRS, CDR2 YFSETQ. V lost 0 bases, J lost 6 bases, and 8 bases lay in between. The CDR3 consists of 13 residues. The CDR3 is CASSLAGEDTQYF. In DNA, the CDR3 is TGCGCCAGCAGCTTGGCCGGGGAGGATACGCAGTATTTT.

This chain connects TRBV4-2 to TRBJ1-5, with D maybe TRBD1 (6 bases). The CDR3 is made up of 15 amino acids. Trimming shortened V by 4 bases and J by 5 bases, and 15 bases separated the two germline ends. Germline lookup yields CDR1 LGHNA and CDR2 YNFKEQ. Here the CDR3 DNA reads TGTGCCAGCAGCCGTTCAGGGGATAGGGATCAGCCCCAGCATTTT. This codes for CASSRSGDRDQPQHF.

This chain uses TRBV10-3 with TRBJ1-2, with 12 nucleotides matching TRBD1. Germline V CDR1 and CDR2: ENHRY, SYGVKD. There are 14 residues in the CDR3. Germline trimming cut 8 bases from V and 5 bases from J; bases unmatched to any gene: 6. The CDR3 bases are TGTGCCATCCTGGGGACAGGGGGCTGGTATGGCTACACCTTC. Residues: CAILGTGGWYGYTF.

This clone occurred a few times. V gene TRBV10-3 combines with J gene TRBJ2-5; TRBD1 or TRBD2 may be the D gene (5 bases each). This CDR3 comprises 16 residues. Germline loops: CDR1 ENHRY, CDR2 SYGVKD. Trimming took 0 bases from V and 2 from J, leaving 13 bases between them. The CDR3 is CAISESLIGAQETQYF. In DNA, the CDR3 is TGTGCCATCAGTGAGTCTTTGATCGGGGCGCAAGAGACCCAGTACTTC.

The chain has TRBV4-3 and TRBJ2-2; no definite D call. CDR1 LGHNA and CDR2 YSLEER come from the germline V gene. This CDR3 is 14 amino acids long. The ends were cut back, 1 base at V and 5 bases at J, with 8 bases in the middle. The CDR3 DNA is TGCGCCAGCAGCCAAGGGCAGTCAACCGGGGAGCTGTTTTTT. Translated, it gives CASSQGQSTGELFF.

The chain carries TRBV2 and TRBJ1-4; a weak D match, TRBD1 (5 bases). The CDR3 is made up of 13 amino acids. The germline V gene has CDR1 SNHLY and CDR2 FYNNEI. Trimming took 7 bases from V and 2 from J, leaving 8 bases between them. This CDR3 reads CASTGETNEKLFF. For the CDR3, the DNA is TGTGCCAGCACGGGGGAGACTAATGAAAAACTGTTTTTT.

V gene TRBV6-5 combines with J gene TRBJ2-1, with D possibly being TRBD1 (5 bases). Germline values: CDR1 MNHEY, CDR2 SVGAGI. The V gene lost 0 bases and the J gene lost 4 bases, with 10 bases spanning the gap. The CDR3 has 15 amino acids. Written as DNA, the CDR3 is TGTGCCAGCAGTTACTCCCGGACACCTTACAATGAGCAGTTCTTC. This translates into CASSYSRTPYNEQFF.

The chain couples TRBV6-5 to TRBJ2-1; D might be TRBD1 or TRBD2, each matching 5 bases. Germline V gene data show CDR1 as MNHEY and CDR2 as SVGAGI. The CDR3 consists of 15 residues. The ends were cut back, 5 bases at V and 9 bases at J, with 20 bases in the middle. The CDR3 DNA reads TGTGCCAGCAGTAATACGGGACCCCTTACAAGTGAGCAGTTCTTC. It translates to CASSNTGPLTSEQFF.

This clone was seen only a few times. This rearrangement joins TRBV7-9 to TRBJ2-7; no clear D. The germline CDR1 and CDR2 sequences are SEHNR and FQNEAQ (reference sequence). The length of the CDR3 is 14 residues. V lost 4 bases, J lost 2 bases, and 12 bases lay in between. The CDR3 protein is CASSYTENPYEQYF. In nucleotides, the CDR3 is TGTGCCAGCAGCTACACGGAAAACCCCTACGAGCAGTACTTC.

Notes on this clone: The same CDR3 also results from other DNA sequences found in this sample. V is TRBV28 and J is TRBJ2-6; D gene ambiguous. The CDR3 loop spans 14 amino acids. Trimming left V 5 bases short and J 0 bases short, with 5 bases between. Germline values: CDR1 MDHEN, CDR2 SYDVKM. The chain's CDR3 is CASSLSSGANVLTF. CDR3 nucleotides: TGTGCCAGCAGTCTCAGCTCTGGGGCCAACGTCCTGACTTTC.

The CDR3 region is CASRGLAGAETQYF. The CDR3 DNA reads TGTGCCAGCAGGGGACTAGCGGGGGCAGAGACCCAGTACTTC. The J gene is TRBJ2-5, the V gene TRBV6-1; 14 nucleotides agree with TRBD2. This CDR3 region has 14 residues. The germline CDR1 and CDR2 sequences are MNHNS and SASEGT. With 6 bases clipped from V and 4 bases from J, the junction kept 1 base outside the gene matches.